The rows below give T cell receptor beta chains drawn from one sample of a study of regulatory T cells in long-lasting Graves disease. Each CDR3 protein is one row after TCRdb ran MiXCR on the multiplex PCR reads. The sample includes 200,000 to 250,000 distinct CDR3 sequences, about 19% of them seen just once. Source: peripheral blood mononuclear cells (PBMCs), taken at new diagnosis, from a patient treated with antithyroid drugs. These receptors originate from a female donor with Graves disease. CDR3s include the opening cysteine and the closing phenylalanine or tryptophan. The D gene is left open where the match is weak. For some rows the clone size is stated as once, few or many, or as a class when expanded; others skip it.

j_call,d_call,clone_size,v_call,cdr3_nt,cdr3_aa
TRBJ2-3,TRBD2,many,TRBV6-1,TGTGCCAGCACGGAAGGTAGCGGGGGGGTCCAGGGTACGCAGTATTTT,CASTEGSGGVQGTQYF
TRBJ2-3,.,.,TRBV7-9,TGTGCCAGCAGCTCCATATGGGGGGTGGCCACAGATACGCAGTATTTT,CASSSIWGVATDTQYF
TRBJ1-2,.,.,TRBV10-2,TGCGCCAGCAGTGACAGGGATGGCTACACCTTC,CASSDRDGYTF
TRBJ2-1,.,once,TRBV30,TGTGCCTGGACTTTGGGGAATGAGCAGTTCTTC,CAWTLGNEQFF
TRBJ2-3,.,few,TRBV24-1,TGTGCCACCAGTGATCCGCCGGGGCCGAGGGATACGCAGTATTTT,CATSDPPGPRDTQYF
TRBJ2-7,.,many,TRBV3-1,TGTGCCAGCAGCCAAGCAAACAGGGATCGCGAGCAGTACTTC,CASSQANRDREQYF
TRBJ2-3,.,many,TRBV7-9,TGTGCCAGCAGCTTAGTAGGAGTCACAGATACGCAGTATTTT,CASSLVGVTDTQYF
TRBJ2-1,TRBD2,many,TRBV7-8,TGTGCCAGCACCCCAGCGGGGGGAAACAATGAGCAGTTCTTC,CASTPAGGNNEQFF
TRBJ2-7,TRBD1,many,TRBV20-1,TGCAGTGCTAGTCCGGACAGGGGGTACTACGAGCAGTACTTC,CSASPDRGYYEQYF
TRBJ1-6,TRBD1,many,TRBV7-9,TGTGCCAGCGGGGGGCAGGGGGGGAATTCACCCCTCCACTTT,CASGGQGGNSPLHF
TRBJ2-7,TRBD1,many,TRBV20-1,TGCAGTGCCTCGGGACAGGTCCATAAGTACGAGCAGTACTTC,CSASGQVHKYEQYF
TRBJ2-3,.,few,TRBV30,TGTGCCTGGAGTAAGGACACGTACACAGATACGCAGTATTTT,CAWSKDTYTDTQYF
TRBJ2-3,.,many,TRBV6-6,TGTGCCAGCAGTTACTCGAGTTGGGGGCCCGAGGCAGATACGCAGTATTTT,CASSYSSWGPEADTQYF
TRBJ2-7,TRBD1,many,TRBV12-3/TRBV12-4,TGTGCCAGCAGGCTCCGGGGAGGACAGGGGGCGCTTGAGCAGTACTTC,CASRLRGGQGALEQYF
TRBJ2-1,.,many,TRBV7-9,TGTGCCAGCAGCCCCCGACAGGGAGGATTGAGCAATGAGCAGTTCTTC,CASSPRQGGLSNEQFF
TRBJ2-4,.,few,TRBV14,TGTGCCAGCAGCCAAGTTGGAGGGTCGGGGGCCAAAAACATTCAGTACTTC,CASSQVGGSGAKNIQYF
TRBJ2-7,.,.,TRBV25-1,TGTGCCAGCAAGGTCCCTCTAAAAGACGAGCAGTACTTC,CASKVPLKDEQYF
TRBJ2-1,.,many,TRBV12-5,TGTGCTAGTGGTCCTTGGTGGGCTAAAGAAAAGTTCTTC,CASGPWWAKEKFF
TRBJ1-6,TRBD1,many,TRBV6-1,TGTGCCAGCAGCATTGACAGGGGATTGGCGCGTTCACCCCTCCACTTT,CASSIDRGLARSPLHF
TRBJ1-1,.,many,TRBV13,TGTGCCAGCAGCTTAGGCCTAGGGCCAGAAGCTTTCTTT,CASSLGLGPEAFF
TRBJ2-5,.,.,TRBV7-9,TGTGCCAGCAGCCTACGGGACTCGCCGGAGACCCAGTACTTC,CASSLRDSPETQYF
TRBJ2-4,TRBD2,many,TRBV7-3,TGTGCCAGCAGCACCCGAGCGGGGAACATTCAGTACTTC,CASSTRAGNIQYF
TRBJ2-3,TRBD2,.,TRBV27,TGTGCCAGCAGTTCCGCTAGCGGGGGCACAGATACGCAGTATTTT,CASSSASGGTDTQYF
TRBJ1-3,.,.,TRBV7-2,TGTGCCAGCAGCTCCGTGTCCCGGGACACCATATATTTT,CASSSVSRDTIYF
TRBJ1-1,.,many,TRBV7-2,TGTGCCAGCAGCTTAGAGGCGGGCCGGACAACTGAAGCTTTCTTT,CASSLEAGRTTEAFF
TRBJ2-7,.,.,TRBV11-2,TGTGCCAGCAGCGTAGAAGCGAGGACCGCTACCTACGAGCAGTACTTC,CASSVEARTATYEQYF
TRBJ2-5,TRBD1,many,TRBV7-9,TGTGCCAGCAGCTATGGGACAGCACAAGAGACCCAGTACTTC,CASSYGTAQETQYF
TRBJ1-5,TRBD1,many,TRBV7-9,TGTGCCAGCAGCGGCTACGGCGCAGGGGGAAGCAATCAGCCCCAGCATTTT,CASSGYGAGGSNQPQHF
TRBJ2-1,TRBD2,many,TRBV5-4,TGTGCCAGCAGCTTGGCCTTCGAAAGCGGGGGGGCCAATGAGCAGTTCTTC,CASSLAFESGGANEQFF
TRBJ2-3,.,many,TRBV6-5,TGTGCCAGCAGTTACTCTTCTAGGGTGGATACGCAGTATTTT,CASSYSSRVDTQYF
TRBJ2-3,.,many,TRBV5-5,TGTGCCAGCAGCCCGGAGAGCGCTGATACGCAGTATTTT,CASSPESADTQYF
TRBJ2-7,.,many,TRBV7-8,TGTGCCAGCAGCTTAGGGGTGGGGGTCGAGCAGTACTTC,CASSLGVGVEQYF